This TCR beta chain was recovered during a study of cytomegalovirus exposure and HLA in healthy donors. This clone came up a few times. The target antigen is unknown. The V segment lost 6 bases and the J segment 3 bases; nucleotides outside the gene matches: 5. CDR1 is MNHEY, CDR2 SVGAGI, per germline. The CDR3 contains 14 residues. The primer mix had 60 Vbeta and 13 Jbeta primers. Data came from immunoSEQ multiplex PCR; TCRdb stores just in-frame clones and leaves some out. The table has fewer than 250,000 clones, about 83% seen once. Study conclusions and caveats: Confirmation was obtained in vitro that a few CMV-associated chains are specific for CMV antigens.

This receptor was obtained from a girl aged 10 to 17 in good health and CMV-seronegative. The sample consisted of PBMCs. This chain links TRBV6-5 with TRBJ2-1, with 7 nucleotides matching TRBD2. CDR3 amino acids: CASRSSSGYNEQFF. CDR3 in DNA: TGTGCCAGCAGATCCTCTAGCGGCTACAATGAGCAGTTCTTC.